Listed here are 5 T cell receptor beta chains from one sample, sequenced in a study of blood T cell repertoires in COVID-19. Sequenced by immunoSEQ multiplex PCR; TCRdb stores in-frame clones only, minus some. Counted here are some 380,000 clones, 80% to 90% occurring once; the ten biggest clones make up 1% to 1.5%. The sequencing sample was made of PBMCs or T cells enriched from blood (not recorded which). All receptors come from a man aged 30 to 45 who had recovered from COVID-19.

This clone is a singleton in its sample. The chain recombines TRBV7-2 with TRBJ2-3; possibly TRBD1 for D (6 bases). The V gene's germline CDR1 is SGHTA and CDR2 FQGNSA. V was shortened by 6 bases and J by 6 bases, with 16 bases between the two germline ends. The CDR3 is 14 amino acids. The CDR3 spells CASRAQGTADTQYF. The CDR3 DNA reads as TGTGCCAGCAGGGCACAGGGCACCGCGGATACGCAGTATTTT. Full variable domain (outside the CDR3, taken from reference TRBV7-2 and TRBJ2-3): GAGVSQSPSNKVTEKGKDVELRCDPISGHTALYWYRQSLGQGLEFLIYFQGNSAPDKSGLPSDRFSAERTGGSVSTLTIQRTQQEDSAVYLCASRAQGTADTQYFGPGTRLTVL.

The table lists this clone with a few counts. The J gene is TRBJ1-2, the V gene TRBV12-5; perhaps TRBD1 as D (5 bases). This CDR3 comprises 14 residues. CDR1 and CDR2 (germline): LGHNT, FRNRAP. The V gene lost 9 bases and the J gene lost 5 bases, with 19 bases spanning the gap. The CDR3 DNA reads as TGTGCTAGCCTACCGGACTCCGGGGGGTATGGCTACACCTTC. Protein: CASLPDSGGYGYTF. Using reference TRBV12-5 and TRBJ1-2 for the parts outside the CDR3, the full variable domain is DARVTQTPRHKVTEMGQEVTMRCQPILGHNTVFWYRQTMMQGLELLAYFRNRAPLDDSGMPKDRFSAEMPDATLATLKIQPSEPRDSAVYFCASLPDSGGYGYTFGSGTRLTVV.

V usage is TRBV13 and J usage is TRBJ1-3; tentative D call: TRBD1 (6 bases). CDR1 and CDR2 from the germline V gene are PRHDT and FYEKMQ (reference sequence). The ends were cut back, 2 bases at V and 9 bases at J, with 17 bases in the middle. CDR3 length: 15 amino acids. The CDR3 loop reads CASSLFAGAYTTIYF. CDR3 DNA: TGTGCCAGCAGCTTATTCGCGGGGGCTTATACCACCATATATTTT.

This chain joins TRBV27 and TRBJ1-5; perhaps TRBD1 as D (6 bases). The CDR3 spans 11 residues. Germline V gene sequence: CDR1 MNHEY, CDR2 SMNVEV (reference sequence). V lost 8 bases and J 4 bases, leaving 6 bases between the germline ends. The CDR3: CASGTNQPQHF. The CDR3 DNA is TGTGCCAGCGGGACAAATCAGCCCCAGCATTTT.

The rearrangement uses TRBV19 and TRBJ1-6; D may be TRBD1 (6 bases). Per germline, CDR1 LNHDA and CDR2 SQIVND (reference sequence). The CDR3 spans 15 residues. Trimming removed 5 bases at V and 6 bases at J, with 14 bases between. CDR3 nucleotide sequence: TGTGCCAGTAGTTCCGGACAGAGGATTAATTCACCCCTCCACTTT. Protein sequence: CASSSGQRINSPLHF.